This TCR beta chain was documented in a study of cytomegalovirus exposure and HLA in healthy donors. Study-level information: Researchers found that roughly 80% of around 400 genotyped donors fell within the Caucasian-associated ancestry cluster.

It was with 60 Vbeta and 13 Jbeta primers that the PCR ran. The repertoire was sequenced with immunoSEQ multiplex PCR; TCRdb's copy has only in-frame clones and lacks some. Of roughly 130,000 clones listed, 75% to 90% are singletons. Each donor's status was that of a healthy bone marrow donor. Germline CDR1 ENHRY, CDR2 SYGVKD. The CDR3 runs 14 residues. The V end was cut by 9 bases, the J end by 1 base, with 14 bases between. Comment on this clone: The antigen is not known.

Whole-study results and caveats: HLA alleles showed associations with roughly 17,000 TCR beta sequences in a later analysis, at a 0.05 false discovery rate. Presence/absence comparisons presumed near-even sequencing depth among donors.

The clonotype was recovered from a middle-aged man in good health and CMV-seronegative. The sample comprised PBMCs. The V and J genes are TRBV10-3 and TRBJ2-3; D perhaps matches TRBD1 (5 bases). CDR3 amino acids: CAIRQGYGTDTQYF. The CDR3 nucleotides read TGTGCCATACGGCAGGGCTACGGCACAGATACGCAGTATTTT.